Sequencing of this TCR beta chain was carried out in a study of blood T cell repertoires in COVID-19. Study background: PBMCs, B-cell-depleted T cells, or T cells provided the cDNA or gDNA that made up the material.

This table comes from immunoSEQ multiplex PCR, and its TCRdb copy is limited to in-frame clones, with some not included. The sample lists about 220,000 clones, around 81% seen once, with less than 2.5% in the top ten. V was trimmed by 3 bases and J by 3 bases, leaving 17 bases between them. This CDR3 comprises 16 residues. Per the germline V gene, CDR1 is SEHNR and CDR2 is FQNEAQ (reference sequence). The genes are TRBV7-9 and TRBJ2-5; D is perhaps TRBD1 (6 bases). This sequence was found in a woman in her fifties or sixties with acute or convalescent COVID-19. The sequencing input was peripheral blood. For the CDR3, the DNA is TGTGCCAGCAGCTTCGACAACAGGGCCCGAAAAGAGACCCAGTACTTC. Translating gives CASSFDNRARKETQYF.